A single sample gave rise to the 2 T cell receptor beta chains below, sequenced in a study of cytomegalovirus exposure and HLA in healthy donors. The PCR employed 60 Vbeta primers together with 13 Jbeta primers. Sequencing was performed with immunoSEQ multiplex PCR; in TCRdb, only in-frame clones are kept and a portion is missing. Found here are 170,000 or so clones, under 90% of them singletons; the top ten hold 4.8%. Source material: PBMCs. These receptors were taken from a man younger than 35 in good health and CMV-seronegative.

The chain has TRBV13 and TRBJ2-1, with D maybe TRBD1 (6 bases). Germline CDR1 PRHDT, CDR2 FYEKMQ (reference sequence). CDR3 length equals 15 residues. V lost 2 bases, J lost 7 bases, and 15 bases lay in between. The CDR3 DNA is TGTGCCAGCAGCTTACTCCCCCAAGACAGGAATGAGCAGTTCTTC. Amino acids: CASSLLPQDRNEQFF.

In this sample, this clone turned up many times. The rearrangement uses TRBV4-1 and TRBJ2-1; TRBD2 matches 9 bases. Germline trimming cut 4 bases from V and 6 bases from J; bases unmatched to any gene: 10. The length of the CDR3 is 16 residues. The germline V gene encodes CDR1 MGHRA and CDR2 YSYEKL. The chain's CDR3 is CASSLLPGLASNEQFF. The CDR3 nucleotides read TGCGCCAGCAGCCTCCTACCGGGACTAGCATCCAATGAGCAGTTCTTC.